Given below is one T cell receptor beta chain in context. This specimen belongs to a study of blood T cell repertoires in COVID-19. Profiled with immunoSEQ multiplex PCR; TCRdb holds only in-frame clones, not every one. Among hundreds of thousands of clones listed, about 90% were seen once. The receptor comes from a woman younger than 45 with acute COVID-19. The sample taken for sequencing was PBMCs or T cells enriched from blood (not recorded which).

This CDR3 reads CASSPQGLAGAYNEQFF. Written as DNA, the CDR3 is TGTGCCAGCAGCCCCCAGGGACTAGCGGGGGCCTACAATGAGCAGTTCTTC. J is TRBJ2-1 and V is TRBV7-9, with 14 nucleotides matching TRBD2. The CDR3 is 17 amino acids. The V gene's germline CDR1 is SEHNR and CDR2 FQNEAQ (reference sequence). V dropped 5 bases and J dropped 2; count of bases not matched to a gene: 5.